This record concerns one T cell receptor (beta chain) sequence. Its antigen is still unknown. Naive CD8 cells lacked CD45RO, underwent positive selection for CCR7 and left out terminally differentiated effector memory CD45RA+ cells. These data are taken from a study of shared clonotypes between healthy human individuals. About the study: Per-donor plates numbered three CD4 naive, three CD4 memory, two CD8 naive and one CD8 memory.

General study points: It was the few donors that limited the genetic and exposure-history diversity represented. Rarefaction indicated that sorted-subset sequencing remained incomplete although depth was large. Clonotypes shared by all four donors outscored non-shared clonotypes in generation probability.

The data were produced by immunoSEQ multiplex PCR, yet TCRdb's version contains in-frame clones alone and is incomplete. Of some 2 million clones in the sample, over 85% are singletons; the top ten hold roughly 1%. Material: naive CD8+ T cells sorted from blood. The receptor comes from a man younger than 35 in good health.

The CDR3 nucleotides are TGTGCCAGCAGTCCCTCAGGCGGAGCCTGGTCCTACGAGCAGTACTTC. Translated, it gives CASSPSGGAWSYEQYF. The rearrangement joins TRBV27 to TRBJ2-7, with D hard to call. The V gene lost 5 bases and the J gene lost 1 base, with 18 bases spanning the gap. Germline V gene lookup returns CDR1 MNHEY and CDR2 SMNVEV (reference sequence). The CDR3 spans 16 residues.